These 16 T cell receptor beta chains were all obtained from the same sample, sequenced in a study of blood T cells in healthy people across ages. A sample-barcoded 5' primer and a J-beta primer mix were used in a second PCR of about 7 to 12 cycles. Each CDR3 protein is one row after TCRdb ran MiXCR on the 5' RACE reads. Of around 820,000 distinct CDR3 sequences in the sample, 20% to 30% are singletons; the top ten hold approximately 3.7%. The data also belong to a second study, concerning T cells of mothers and their children.

The specimen was blood. The origin of the receptors is a boy aged 5-17 years in good health.

This clonotype was counted only a few times. The chain has TRBV6-6 and TRBJ1-4, with D perhaps matching TRBD1 (5 bases). Germline V gene lookup returns CDR1 MNHNY and CDR2 SVGAGI (reference sequence). This CDR3 is 16 amino acids long. V shed 6 bases and J shed 4 bases, with 18 bases lying between them. CDR3 DNA sequence: TGTGCCAGCAGACACTACCGACAGACCTATAATGAAAAACTGTTTTTT. It specifies CASRHYRQTYNEKLFF.

This clonotype was counted ten times or more. This rearrangement joins TRBV12-3 or TRBV12-4 to TRBJ2-5; 8 bases align to TRBD2. J gave up 10 bases and V 6 bases, and 16 bases lay outside the gene matches. The length of the CDR3 is 15 residues. CDR3 protein: CASRNTGLGPLDQYF. Here the CDR3 DNA reads TGTGCCAGCAGAAACACGGGACTAGGGCCCCTGGACCAGTACTTC.

The V gene is TRBV4-3, the J gene TRBJ1-6; D is ambiguous. Trimming cost V 0 bases and J 11 bases, with 14 bases left between them. Per the germline V gene, CDR1 is LGHNA and CDR2 is YSLEER. This CDR3 has 15 residues. The CDR3 DNA reads as TGCGCCAGCAGCCAAGAACTGCAGTCGAATCCACCCCTCCACTTT. Amino acids: CASSQELQSNPPLHF.

This clonotype was counted ten times or more. The V and J genes are TRBV11-2 and TRBJ2-7, with TRBD2 identical over 9 bases. With V trimmed by 4 bases and J by 3 bases, 7 bases remained unmatched. The CDR3 sequence is 15 residues long. From germline, CDR1 is SGHAT and CDR2 FQNNGV. CDR3 DNA sequence: TGTGCCAGCAGCTACGGGACTAGCAGCTTCTACGAGCAGTACTTC. It specifies CASSYGTSSFYEQYF.

The chain recombines TRBV4-3 with TRBJ2-3; perhaps D is TRBD1 or TRBD2 (6 bases each). Trimming left V 1 base short and J 5 bases short, with 13 bases between. The CDR3 spans 15 residues. CDR1 LGHNA and CDR2 YSLEER come from the germline V gene. CDR3 in amino acids: CASSQVWGAKDTQYF. As DNA, the CDR3 is TGCGCCAGCAGCCAAGTTTGGGGGGCTAAAGATACGCAGTATTTT.

This clonotype was seen repeatedly, ten times or more. For the CDR3, the DNA is TGCAGTGCTAGAGTACTAGCGGGGGGGATAGCCAAAAACATTCAGTACTTC. This gives the protein CSARVLAGGIAKNIQYF. The chain is built from TRBV20-1 and TRBJ2-4; 13 positions match TRBD2. Unmatched junction bases numbered 3, after V lost 1 base and J lost 0 bases. Germline CDR1 is DFQATT and CDR2 is SNEGSKA (reference sequence). The CDR3 is 17 amino acids.

The sample holds a few counts of this clonotype. J is TRBJ2-3 and V is TRBV7-2; D uncertain. Deletions cut 0 bases from V and 4 bases from J, with 11 bases between. CDR3 size: 15 residues. CDR1 and CDR2 (germline): SGHTA, FQGNSA. The CDR3 reads CASSLAPGGSDTQYF. The CDR3 nucleotides are TGTGCCAGCAGCTTAGCGCCAGGCGGCTCAGATACGCAGTATTTT.

This clonotype came up a few times. This chain uses TRBV10-3 with TRBJ2-7; D perhaps matches TRBD1 (5 bases). The germline CDR1 and CDR2 sequences are ENHRY and SYGVKD. Trimming left V 3 bases short and J 4 bases short, with 16 bases between. The length of the CDR3 is 15 residues. The CDR3 here is CAISDTQQGWYEQYF. DNA of the CDR3: TGTGCCATCAGTGATACGCAGCAGGGATGGTACGAGCAGTACTTC.

There are a few counts of this clonotype. This chain connects TRBV7-9 to TRBJ1-2, with a tentative D call TRBD1 (6 bases). V lost 4 bases, J lost 8 bases, and 14 bases lay in between. The CDR3 consists of 13 residues. Looked up from germline, CDR1 is SEHNR and CDR2 is FQNEAQ (reference sequence). The CDR3 spells CASSSTAGGGYTF. The CDR3 nucleotides are TGTGCCAGCAGCTCGACAGCCGGGGGCGGCTACACCTTC.

In this sample, this clonotype turned up a few times. V usage is TRBV11-2 and J usage is TRBJ1-1; D is unresolved. Germline V lookup: CDR1 SGHAT, CDR2 FQNNGV. V lost 4 bases to trimming and J lost 4 bases, with 13 bases between them. This CDR3 is built from 14 residues. The CDR3 DNA is TGTGCCAGCAGCTCCCTCGGGGTCGTCACTGAAGCTTTCTTT. Translating it yields CASSSLGVVTEAFF.

This clonotype was found a few times. The V gene is TRBV12-3 or TRBV12-4, the J gene TRBJ2-2; the D gene is possibly TRBD1 (5 bases). V lost 3 bases and J lost 5, with 13 bases in between. CDR3 length: 15 residues. The CDR3 coding sequence is TGTGCCAGCAGTTTCTGGGCCAGGGATACCGGGGAGCTGTTTTTT. It codes for CASSFWARDTGELFF.

Many counts were recorded for this clonotype. The genes are TRBV29-1 and TRBJ1-4; D not resolved. The CDR3 runs to 15 residues. V lost 6 bases and J lost 0, with 14 bases in between. Germline lookup yields CDR1 SQVTM and CDR2 ANQGSEA. The CDR3 nucleotides are TGCAGCGTCTCGGGAATGGGGACAACTAATGAAAAACTGTTTTTT. This gives the protein CSVSGMGTTNEKLFF.

This clonotype was seen a handful of times. This sequence joins TRBV4-1 and TRBJ2-7; D perhaps matches TRBD1 (6 bases). Trimming took off 0 bases at V and 5 bases at J, with 20 bases between the two ends. CDR3 length equals 17 residues. Germline CDR1 reads MGHRA; CDR2 reads YSYEKL. The CDR3 coding sequence is TGCGCCAGCAGCCAAGAAGGACGAGAGACAGGTCGGAACGAGCAGTACTTC. Its translation: CASSQEGRETGRNEQYF.

This clonotype came up a few times. The chain uses TRBV10-3 and TRBJ1-2, with D possibly TRBD1 on 6 matching bases. V gave up 6 bases and J gave up 2 bases, with 22 bases separating them. CDR1 and CDR2 from the germline V gene are ENHRY and SYGVKD. This CDR3 has 17 amino acids. The CDR3 DNA sequence: TGTGCCATCAGCCAGAACGTAGCCCAGGGGAAGAACTATGGCTACACCTTC. It codes for CAISQNVAQGKNYGYTF.

This clonotype has a handful of counts. V usage is TRBV7-2 and J usage is TRBJ2-5, with D tentatively TRBD2 (6 bases). The J call is doubtful: the DNA matches TRBJ2-7 better. The CDR3 runs to 13 residues. Germline V lookup: CDR1 SGHTA, CDR2 FQGNSA. CDR3 sequence (DNA): TGTGCCAGCAGCTCCGAGGGGACTTTCGAGCAGTACTTC. Amino acids: CASSSEGTFEQYF.

The V and J genes are TRBV6-5 and TRBJ1-3, with 9 bases that match TRBD1. The CDR3 contains 18 residues. With 5 bases clipped from V and 2 bases from J, the junction kept 13 bases outside the gene matches. The germline CDR1 and CDR2 sequences are MNHEY and SVGAGI. The CDR3 coding sequence is TGTGCCAGCAGTCCGACAGACCCCGGGACAGGGCCTGGAAACACCATATATTTT. It specifies CASSPTDPGTGPGNTIYF.